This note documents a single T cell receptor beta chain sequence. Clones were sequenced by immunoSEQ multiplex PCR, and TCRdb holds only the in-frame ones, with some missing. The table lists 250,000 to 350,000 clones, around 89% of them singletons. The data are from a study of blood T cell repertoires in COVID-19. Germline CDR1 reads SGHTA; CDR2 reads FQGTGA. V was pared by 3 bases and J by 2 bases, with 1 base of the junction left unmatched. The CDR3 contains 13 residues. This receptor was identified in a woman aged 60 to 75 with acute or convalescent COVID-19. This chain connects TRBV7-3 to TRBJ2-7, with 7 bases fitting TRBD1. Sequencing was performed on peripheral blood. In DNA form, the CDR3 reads TGTGCCAGCAGCTTCGGACAGGCCTACGAGCAGTACTTC. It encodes CASSFGQAYEQYF.